This T cell receptor beta chain was profiled in a study of regulatory T cells in long-lasting Graves disease. Arm-PCR with iRepertoire HTBI primers amplified the CDR3 regions for these TCR beta libraries. TCRdb ran MiXCR on the multiplex PCR reads and lists one entry per CDR3 protein. The sample yields hundreds of thousands of distinct CDR3 sequences, roughly 14% seen once. This clonotype was counted a few times. Germline CDR1 is SGHRS and CDR2 is YFSETQ. This CDR3 is 16 amino acids long. With 3 bases removed from V and 4 bases from J, the gap between germline ends came to 20 bases. As to time point: newly diagnosed GD, antithyroid drugs for less than 3 months. Scientists built the TCR library using RNA that was extracted from PBMCs. The sample was also reused in another study, on T cells in Graves' hyperthyroidism and ophthalmopathy.

This TCR came from a man aged 25 to 40 with Graves disease. Source: peripheral blood mononuclear cells (PBMCs), taken at new diagnosis, from a patient treated with antithyroid drugs. The chain carries TRBV5-1 and TRBJ2-7; perhaps TRBD1 as D (6 bases). This CDR3 is CASSSTPGHYSYEQYF. As DNA, the CDR3 is TGCGCCAGCAGCTCCACCCCGGGACACTACTCTTACGAGCAGTACTTC.